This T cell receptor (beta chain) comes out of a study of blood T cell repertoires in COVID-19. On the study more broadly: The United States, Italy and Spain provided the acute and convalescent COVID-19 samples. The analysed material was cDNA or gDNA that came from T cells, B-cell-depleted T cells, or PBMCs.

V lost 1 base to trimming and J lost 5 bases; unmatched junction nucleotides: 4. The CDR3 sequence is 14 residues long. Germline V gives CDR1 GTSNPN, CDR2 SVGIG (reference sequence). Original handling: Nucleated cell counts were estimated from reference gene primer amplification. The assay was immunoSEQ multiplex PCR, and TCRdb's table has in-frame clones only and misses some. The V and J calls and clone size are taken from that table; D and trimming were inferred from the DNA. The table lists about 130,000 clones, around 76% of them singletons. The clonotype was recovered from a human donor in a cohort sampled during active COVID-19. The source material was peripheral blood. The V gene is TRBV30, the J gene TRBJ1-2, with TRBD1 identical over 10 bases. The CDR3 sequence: CAWSGDRGRYGYTF. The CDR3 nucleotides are TGTGCCTGGAGTGGGGACAGGGGACGATATGGCTACACCTTC.